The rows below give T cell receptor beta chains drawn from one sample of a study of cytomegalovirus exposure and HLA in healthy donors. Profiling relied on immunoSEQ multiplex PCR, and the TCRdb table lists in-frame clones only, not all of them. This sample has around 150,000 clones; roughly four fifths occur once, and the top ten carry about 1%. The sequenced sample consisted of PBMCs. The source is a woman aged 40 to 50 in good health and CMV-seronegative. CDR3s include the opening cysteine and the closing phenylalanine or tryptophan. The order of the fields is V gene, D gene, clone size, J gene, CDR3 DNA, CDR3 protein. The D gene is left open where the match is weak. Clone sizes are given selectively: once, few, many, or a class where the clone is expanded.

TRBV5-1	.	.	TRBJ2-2	TGCGCCAGTCATGGTGGGCCCGGGGAGCTGTTTTTT	CASHGGPGELFF
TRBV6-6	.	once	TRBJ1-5	TGTGCCAGCACCCTAGCGTCTCAGCCCCAGCATTTT	CASTLASQPQHF
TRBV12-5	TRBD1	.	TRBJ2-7	TGTGCTAGTGGTTTGGTTTTGGGGACAGGGGGCCTCTACGAGCAGTACTTC	CASGLVLGTGGLYEQYF
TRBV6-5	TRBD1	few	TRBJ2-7	TGTGCCAGCAGTTTCGGACAGGGACGCGAGCAGTACTTC	CASSFGQGREQYF
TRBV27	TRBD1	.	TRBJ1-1	TGTGCCAGCAGACTGACAGGGGGGGGCACTGAAGCTTTCTTT	CASRLTGGGTEAFF
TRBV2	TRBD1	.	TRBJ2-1	TGTGCCACTTGGACAGGAGGCTACAATGAGCAGTTCTTC	CATWTGGYNEQFF
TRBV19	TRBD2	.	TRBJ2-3	TGTGCCAGCGCGCTAGCGGGAGGGAGCACAGATACGCAGTATTTT	CASALAGGSTDTQYF
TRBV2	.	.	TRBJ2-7	TGTGCCAGCGCTCGACTAGTTGCCTACGAGCAGTACTTC	CASARLVAYEQYF
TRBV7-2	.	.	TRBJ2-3	TGTGCCAGCAGCTTAAGGGGTAGCACAGATACGCAGTATTTT	CASSLRGSTDTQYF
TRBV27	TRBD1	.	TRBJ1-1	TGTGCCAGCAGTTTTACCGCGTACCTCTCTCCAACAGGGGGTGAAGCTTTCTTT	CASSFTAYLSPTGGEAFF
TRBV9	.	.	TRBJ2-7	TGTGCCAGCAGCGTAGGAACGGGGGACGAGCAGTACTTC	CASSVGTGDEQYF
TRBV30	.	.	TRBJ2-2	TGTGCCTGGAGTGGGAGGTCAACGGGGGAGCTGTTTTTT	CAWSGRSTGELFF
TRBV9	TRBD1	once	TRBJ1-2	TGTGCCAGCAGCACAGGGGGGATGCGGGGCTACACCTTC	CASSTGGMRGYTF
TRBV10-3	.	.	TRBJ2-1	TGTGCCATCAGTGAGTCGACTGGCTCTGGGAATGAGCAGTTCTTC	CAISESTGSGNEQFF
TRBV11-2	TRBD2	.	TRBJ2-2	TGTGCCAGCAGCCCCCAGGGACTAGCGACCGGGGAGCTGTTTTTT	CASSPQGLATGELFF
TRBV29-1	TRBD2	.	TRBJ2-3	TGCACCGTACGGGAGGGAGGAGATACGCAGTATTTT	CTVREGGDTQYF
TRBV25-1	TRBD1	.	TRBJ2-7	TGTGCCAGCCGGGACAGGGGTTGGGAGCAGTACTTC	CASRDRGWEQYF
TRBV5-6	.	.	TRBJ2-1	TGTGCCAGCAGCTCCAGGGAATCGCTCAATGAGCAGTTCTTC	CASSSRESLNEQFF
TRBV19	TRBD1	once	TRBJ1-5	TGTGCCAGTAGTTTGGACAGGGTCGGGAATCAGCCCCAGCATTTT	CASSLDRVGNQPQHF
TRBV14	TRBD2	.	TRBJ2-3	TGTGCCAGCAGCCTAAACGGACTAGTGGGGGCAGATACGCAGTATTTT	CASSLNGLVGADTQYF
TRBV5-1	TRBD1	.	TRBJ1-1	TGCGCCAGCAGCTTTCGGACAGGGCCCATGAACACTGAAGCTTTCTTT	CASSFRTGPMNTEAFF
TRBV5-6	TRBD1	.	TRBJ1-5	TGTGCCAGCAGCTTCTACAGGGGGAGTAATCAGCCCCAGCATTTT	CASSFYRGSNQPQHF
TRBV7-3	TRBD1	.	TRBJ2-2	TGTGCCAGCAGCTTTGCCGGGACAGCTTCGAACACCGGGGAGCTGTTTTTT	CASSFAGTASNTGELFF
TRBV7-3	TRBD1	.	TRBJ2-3	TGTGCCAGCAGCCCGACAGGGGGCACAGATACGCAGTATTTT	CASSPTGGTDTQYF
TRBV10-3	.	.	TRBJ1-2	TGTGCCATCAGTGAGTCGGGGGCAGGCTCCTATGGCTACACCTTC	CAISESGAGSYGYTF
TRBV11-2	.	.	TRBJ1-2	TGTGCCAGCAGCTCTATTGCCGCCCTGACAGGTCGAAACTATGGCTACACCTTC	CASSSIAALTGRNYGYTF
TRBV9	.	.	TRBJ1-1	TGTGCCAGCAGCGCCCTACAGGGCCCTGAAGCTTTCTTT	CASSALQGPEAFF
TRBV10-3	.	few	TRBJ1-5	TGTGCCATCAGTCAAGGGGACTGGGATCAGCCCCAGCATTTT	CAISQGDWDQPQHF
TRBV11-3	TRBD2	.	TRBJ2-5	TGTGCCAGCAGTCCGGGACTAGCGGAAGAGACCCAGTACTTC	CASSPGLAEETQYF
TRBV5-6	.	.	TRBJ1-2	TGTGCCAGCAGCGACGGTGGTGTGGGCAACTATGGCTACACCTTC	CASSDGGVGNYGYTF
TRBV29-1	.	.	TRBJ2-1	TGCAGCGTTGCCAGGGGAAATGAGCAGTTCTTC	CSVARGNEQFF
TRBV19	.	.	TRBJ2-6	TGTGCCAGTAGTTATCAGCTACGCTCTGGGGCCAACGTCCTGATTTTC	CASSYQLRSGANVLIF
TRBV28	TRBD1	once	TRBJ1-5	TGTGCCAGCAGTTTATGGGACAGGGCGCAACAGCCCCAGCATTTT	CASSLWDRAQQPQHF
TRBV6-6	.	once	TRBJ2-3	TGTGCCAGCAGTTACAGGACAGACCGTCACACAGATACGCAGTATTTT	CASSYRTDRHTDTQYF
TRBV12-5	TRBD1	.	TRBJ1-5	TGTGCTAGTGGTTTGGGAGGGGGCTACAAGCCCCAGCATTTT	CASGLGGGYKPQHF
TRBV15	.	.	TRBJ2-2	TGTGCCACCAGCAGAGATGGGTTCTCCTGGGGAGGCGGGGAGCTGTTTTTT	CATSRDGFSWGGGELFF
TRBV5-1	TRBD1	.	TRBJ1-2	TGCGCCAGCAGCTCCGGGACAGCAGATAACTATGGCTACACCTTC	CASSSGTADNYGYTF
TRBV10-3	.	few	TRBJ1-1	TGTGCCATCCCCGATGAGGGCTCCGCTGAAGCTTTCTTT	CAIPDEGSAEAFF
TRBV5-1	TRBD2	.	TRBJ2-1	TGCGCCAGCAGCCACCCGGGACTAGTTGCCGAGCAGTTCTTC	CASSHPGLVAEQFF
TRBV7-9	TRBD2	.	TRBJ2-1	TGTGCCAGCAGCTTCGGGACTAGCTATGAGCAGTTCTTC	CASSFGTSYEQFF
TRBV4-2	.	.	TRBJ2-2	TGTGCCAGCAGCCAAGATCCGGGGAACACCGGGGAGCTGTTTTTT	CASSQDPGNTGELFF
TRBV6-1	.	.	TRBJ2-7	TGTGCCAGCAGTCAATCCTACGAGCAGTACTTC	CASSQSYEQYF
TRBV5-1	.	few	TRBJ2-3	TGCGCCAGCAGCTTACAGGACATACGCACAGATACGCAGTATTTT	CASSLQDIRTDTQYF
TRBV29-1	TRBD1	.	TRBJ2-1	TGCAGCGTTGAGGGGACGAGGGGGCGCGGTGACAATGAGCAGTTCTTC	CSVEGTRGRGDNEQFF
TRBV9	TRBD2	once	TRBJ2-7	TGTGCCAGCAGCGCCGTAGCGGGAGTATCCTACGAGCAGTACTTC	CASSAVAGVSYEQYF
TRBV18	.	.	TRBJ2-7	TGTGCCAGCTCACCTGTCCGGGACTACGAGCAGTACTTC	CASSPVRDYEQYF
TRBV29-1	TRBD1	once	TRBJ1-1	TGCAGCGTTGAAGGGGTGACAGGGGCGAACACTGAAGCTTTCTTT	CSVEGVTGANTEAFF
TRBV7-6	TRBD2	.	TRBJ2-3	TGTGCCAGCAGCTTAGGTCCTACTAGCGGGAGAGATACGCAGTATTTT	CASSLGPTSGRDTQYF
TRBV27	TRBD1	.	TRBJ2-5	TGTGCCAGCAGTTTGGACAGGGACCAGACCCAGTACTTC	CASSLDRDQTQYF
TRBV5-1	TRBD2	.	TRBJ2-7	TGCGCCAGCAGCTCACTAGCGGGAAGCTCCTACGAGCAGTACTTC	CASSSLAGSSYEQYF
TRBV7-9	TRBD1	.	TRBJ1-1	TGTGCCAGCAGCTCCTACCAGGGGGCCGCTGAAGCTTTCTTT	CASSSYQGAAEAFF
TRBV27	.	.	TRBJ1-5	TGTGCCAGCAGTTTAGACAGAAATCAGCCCCAGCATTTT	CASSLDRNQPQHF
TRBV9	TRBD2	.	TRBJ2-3	TGTGCCAGCAGCGCTACTAGCGGGAGAGGCACAGATACGCAGTATTTT	CASSATSGRGTDTQYF
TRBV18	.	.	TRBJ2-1	TGTGCCAGCTCACAGTCCCGGAATGAGCAGTTCTTC	CASSQSRNEQFF
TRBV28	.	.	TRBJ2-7	TGTGCCAGCAGTATCTCCTCTACCTACGAGCAGTACTTC	CASSISSTYEQYF
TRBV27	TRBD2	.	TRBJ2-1	TGTGCCAGCAGTACTAGCGGATCCTCCTACAATGAGCAGTTCTTC	CASSTSGSSYNEQFF
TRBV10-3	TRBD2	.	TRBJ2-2	TGTGCCAGCCTCCAGCGGGATAACACCGGGGAGCTGTTTTTT	CASLQRDNTGELFF
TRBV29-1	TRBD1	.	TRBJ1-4	TGCAGCGCCCGGACAGGGGCTCCAGAAAAACTGTTTTTT	CSARTGAPEKLFF
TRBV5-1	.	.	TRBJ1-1	TGCGCCAGCAGCTTGGAGGCGGTGAACACTGAAGCTTTCTTT	CASSLEAVNTEAFF
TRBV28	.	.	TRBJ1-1	TGTGCCAGCAGTCGGGCTGAAGCTTTCTTT	CASSRAEAFF